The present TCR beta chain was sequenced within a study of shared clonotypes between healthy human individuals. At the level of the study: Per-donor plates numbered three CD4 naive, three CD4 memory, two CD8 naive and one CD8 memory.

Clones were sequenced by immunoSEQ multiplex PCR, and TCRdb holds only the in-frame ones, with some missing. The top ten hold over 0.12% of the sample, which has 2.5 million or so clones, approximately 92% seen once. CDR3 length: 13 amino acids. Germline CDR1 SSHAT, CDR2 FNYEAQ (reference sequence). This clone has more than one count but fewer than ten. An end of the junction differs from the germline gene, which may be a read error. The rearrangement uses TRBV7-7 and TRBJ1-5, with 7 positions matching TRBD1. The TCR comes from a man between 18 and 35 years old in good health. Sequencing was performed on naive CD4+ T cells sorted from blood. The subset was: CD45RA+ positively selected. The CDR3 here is CASSLDRDQPQHF. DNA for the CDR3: TGTGCTAGCAGCTTAGACAGGGATCAGCCCCAGCATTTT. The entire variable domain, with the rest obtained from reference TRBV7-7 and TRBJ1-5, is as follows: GAGVSQSPRYKVTKRGQDVTLRCDPISSHATLYWYQQALGQGPEFLTYFNYEAQPDKSGLPSDRFSAERPEGSISTLTIQRTEQRDSAMYRCASSLDRDQPQHFGDGTRLSIL.